The 29 T cell receptor beta chains below all came from one sample that was sequenced in a study of blood T cell repertoires in COVID-19. Using immunoSEQ multiplex PCR, the repertoire was profiled, and TCRdb retains in-frame clones only, with some absent. The table lists about 140,000 clones, about 86% of them singletons. The sample comprised peripheral blood. These TCRs come from a human donor in a cohort sampled during active COVID-19.

This sequence joins TRBV28 and TRBJ2-7, with a tentative D call TRBD2 (5 bases). Trimming removed 6 bases at V and 9 bases at J, with 21 bases between. This CDR3 contains 14 residues. Germline V gene lookup returns CDR1 MDHEN and CDR2 SYDVKM. CDR3 residues: CASSPRSLATVQYF. For the CDR3, the DNA is TGTGCCAGCAGCCCTCGTAGTCTAGCTACAGTGCAGTACTTC.

The rearrangement links TRBV20-1 to TRBJ2-7, with TRBD2 identical over 16 bases. The CDR3 totals 16 residues. CDR1 is DFQATT and CDR2 is SNEGSKA in the germline V gene (reference sequence). V lost 3 bases, J lost 2 bases, and 4 bases stayed unmatched. The CDR3 nucleotides are TGCAGTGCTAGTGGGACTAGCGGGAGGGCGACCTACGAGCAGTACTTC. Protein product: CSASGTSGRATYEQYF.

V usage is TRBV3-1 (or the pseudogene TRBV3-2) and J usage is TRBJ2-7; the D gene is possibly TRBD1 (5 bases). Trimming took off 4 bases at V and 2 bases at J, with 27 bases between the two ends. Germline V CDR1 and CDR2: LGHDT, YNNKEL (reference sequence). CDR3 length: 19 amino acids. CDR3: CASSPKALPLRGVAYEQYF. DNA for the CDR3: TGTGCCAGCAGCCCAAAAGCCCTCCCCTTAAGGGGCGTCGCCTACGAGCAGTACTTC.

The rearrangement joins TRBV18 to TRBJ1-1; no reliable D call. Per germline, CDR1 KGHSH and CDR2 LQKENI. V dropped 2 bases and J dropped 0 bases, with 13 bases sitting between them. The length of the CDR3 is 16 residues. CDR3 nucleotide sequence: TGTGCCAGCTCACCAAGGGTAGCGGGGATGAACACTGAAGCTTTCTTT. The encoded protein is CASSPRVAGMNTEAFF.

This chain links TRBV6-2 or TRBV6-3 with TRBJ1-1, with 7 bases fitting TRBD1. Germline lookup yields CDR1 MNHEY and CDR2 SVGEGT. The CDR3 has 15 residues. V gave up 5 bases and J gave up 1 base; unmatched junction bases: 7. The CDR3 loop reads CASSPRGTENTEAFF. The CDR3 DNA reads as TGTGCCAGCAGTCCCCGTGGGACAGAGAACACTGAAGCTTTCTTT.

This clone appeared once. The chain is built from TRBV7-9 and TRBJ1-3, with 7 bases aligning to TRBD1. V shed 2 bases, J shed 0 bases, and the junction held 7 bases outside the gene matches. CDR1 and CDR2 from the germline V gene are SEHNR and FQNEAQ (reference sequence). CDR3 length equals 17 residues. CDR3 residues: CASSLPPGTDSGNTIYF. DNA of the CDR3: TGTGCCAGCAGCTTACCGCCCGGGACAGACTCTGGAAACACCATATATTTT.

V usage is TRBV6-5 and J usage is TRBJ1-2; 8 bases are shared with TRBD1. The CDR3 spans 15 residues. V was pared by 6 bases and J by 2 bases, with 8 bases of the junction left unmatched. CDR1 MNHEY and CDR2 SVGAGI come from the germline V gene. The CDR3 reads CASRRPQGANYGYTF. The CDR3 DNA reads as TGTGCCAGCAGACGGCCCCAGGGGGCCAACTATGGCTACACCTTC.

The chain combines TRBV29-1 with TRBJ2-5; D is possibly TRBD1 (8 bases). V lost 3 bases to trimming and J lost 5 bases, with 13 bases between them. This CDR3 contains 13 residues. Per the germline V gene, CDR1 is SQVTM and CDR2 is ANQGSEA. CDR3 DNA sequence: TGCAGCGTTGAGGAACAGGGGGGGGAGACCCAGTACTTC. This encodes CSVEEQGGETQYF.

This clone appeared a few times. The chain couples TRBV7-9 to TRBJ2-5, with 9 bases lining up with TRBD1. Per the germline V gene, CDR1 is SEHNR and CDR2 is FQNEAQ (reference sequence). V shed 1 base, J shed 0 bases, and the junction held 0 bases outside the gene matches. The CDR3 runs to 15 residues. Here the CDR3 reads CASSLGDRDQETQYF. The CDR3 region has the DNA TGTGCCAGCAGCTTAGGGGACAGGGACCAAGAGACCCAGTACTTC.

The chain combines TRBV7-8 with TRBJ1-5, with D maybe TRBD1 (5 bases). V lost 2 bases to trimming and J lost 5 bases, with 7 bases between them. The length of the CDR3 is 13 residues. Germline CDR1 SGHVS, CDR2 FQNEAQ. The CDR3 sequence is CASSLRGYQPQHF. In DNA, the CDR3 is TGTGCCAGCAGCTTAAGGGGCTATCAGCCCCAGCATTTT.

The rearrangement uses TRBV15 and TRBJ2-7; 8 bases map to TRBD2. From germline, CDR1 is LNHNV and CDR2 YYDKDF (reference sequence). The CDR3 has 18 residues. With V trimmed by 0 bases and J by 0 bases, 10 bases remained unmatched. CDR3 sequence reads: CATSRDWAGGTLSYEQYF. The CDR3 nucleotides read TGTGCCACCAGCAGAGATTGGGCGGGAGGTACACTCTCCTACGAGCAGTACTTC.

This chain links TRBV18 with TRBJ1-5; no clear D gene. Germline CDR1 and CDR2: KGHSH and LQKENI. The length of the CDR3 is 13 residues. V lost 0 bases to trimming and J lost 7 bases, with 7 bases between them. In DNA, the CDR3 is TGTGCCAGCTCACCACCGAGCGGCCAGCCCCAGCATTTT. Translation: CASSPPSGQPQHF.

The chain joins TRBV29-1 to TRBJ1-4, with TRBD1 identical over 8 bases. The CDR3 loop spans 14 amino acids. Trimming took 6 bases from V and 2 from J; bases not matched to a gene: 5. Looked up from germline, CDR1 is SQVTM and CDR2 is ANQGSEA. The CDR3 sequence: CSVSTGGTNEKLFF. CDR3 in DNA: TGCAGCGTGTCCACAGGGGGTACTAATGAAAAACTGTTTTTT.

This clone was seen once. J is TRBJ2-7 and V is TRBV5-1; maybe TRBD1 (5 bases). Trimming stripped 0 bases from V and 2 bases from J, with 12 bases between. The germline V gene has CDR1 SGHRS and CDR2 YFSETQ. The CDR3 is 15 residues long. The CDR3 DNA reads as TGCGCCAGCAGCTTGGCCCCAGGGTCTCCCTACGAGCAGTACTTC. It codes for CASSLAPGSPYEQYF.

V usage is TRBV4-2 and J usage is TRBJ2-7; 9 positions match TRBD1. This CDR3 contains 14 residues. Trimming removed 0 bases from V and 6 bases from J; junction bases left unmatched: 3. CDR1 and CDR2 (germline): LGHNA, YNFKEQ. This chain's CDR3 is CASSQDKDRGEQYF. CDR3 DNA: TGTGCCAGCAGCCAAGACAAGGACAGGGGCGAGCAGTACTTC.

This clone was found once. This rearrangement joins TRBV28 to TRBJ2-7, with 8 bases fitting TRBD2. Unmatched junction bases numbered 5, after V lost 6 bases and J lost 1 base. Germline CDR1 reads MDHEN; CDR2 reads SYDVKM. This CDR3 is 14 amino acids long. The CDR3 spells CASRPLAASYEQYF. In nucleotides, the CDR3 is TGTGCCAGCAGACCACTAGCGGCTTCCTACGAGCAGTACTTC.

The CDR3 nucleotides are TGTGCCAGCAGTTCGGCCGGGACAGCCTCCTACGAGCAGTACTTC. It is translated as CASSSAGTASYEQYF. The rearrangement links TRBV6-2 or TRBV6-3 to TRBJ2-7; 7 bases are a match to TRBD1. V was clipped by 4 bases and J by 0 bases; unmatched bases: 6. The CDR3 covers 15 residues. The germline V gene encodes CDR1 MNHEY and CDR2 SVGEGT.

The chain is built from TRBV5-4 and TRBJ2-5, with D unclear. V was pared by 2 bases and J by 1 base, with 6 bases between. Germline V gives CDR1 SGHNT, CDR2 YYREEE (reference sequence). The CDR3 totals 13 residues. The CDR3 spells CASSLLPQETQYF. The CDR3 nucleotides are TGTGCCAGCAGCTTACTACCCCAAGAGACCCAGTACTTC. The whole variable domain, filled in from reference TRBV5-4 and TRBJ2-5, reads ETGVTQSPTHLIKTRGQQVTLRCSSQSGHNTVSWYQQALGQGPQFIFQYYREEENGRGNFPPRFSGLQFPNYSSELNVNALELDDSALYLCASSLLPQETQYFGPGTRLLVL.

This chain links TRBV5-1 with TRBJ2-7; tentatively, D is TRBD1 (6 bases). The germline V and J ends were trimmed by 2 bases and 4 bases, with 25 bases remaining between them. The germline V gene has CDR1 SGHRS and CDR2 YFSETQ. This CDR3 has 18 amino acids. CDR3 coding DNA: TGCGCCAGCAGCTTAGCCGACTTGGGGGCGTTGGATACATACGAGCAGTACTTC. Amino acid sequence: CASSLADLGALDTYEQYF.

About this clone: The same CDR3 can be traced to other DNA sequences in this sample. The genes are TRBV9 and TRBJ2-3; maybe TRBD1 (7 bases). The V and J ends lost 2 bases and 3 bases respectively, with 13 bases between them. The CDR3 loop spans 15 amino acids. Germline V gives CDR1 SGDLS, CDR2 YYNGEE. Here the CDR3 reads CASSVAGGWTDTQYF. The CDR3 DNA is TGTGCCAGCAGCGTTGCAGGGGGGTGGACAGATACGCAGTATTTT.

This clone was recorded a few times. This chain joins TRBV7-9 and TRBJ2-2; TRBD1 agrees at 8 bases. The CDR3 spans 16 residues. Germline CDR1 is SEHNR and CDR2 is FQNEAQ (reference sequence). Trimming at V came to 1 base and at J to 4 bases, leaving 5 bases not matched to a gene. CDR3 protein: CASSLGTGFFTGELFF. The CDR3 nucleotides read TGTGCCAGCAGCTTAGGGACAGGGTTTTTCACCGGGGAGCTGTTTTTT. Drawing the rest from reference TRBV7-9 and TRBJ2-2, the complete variable domain is DTGVSQNPRHKITKRGQNVTFRCDPISEHNRLYWYRQTLGQGPEFLTYFQNEAQLEKSRLLSDRFSAERPKGSFSTLEIQRTEQGDSAMYLCASSLGTGFFTGELFFGEGSRLTVL.

The chain employs TRBV5-6 and TRBJ2-1; no firm D call. Germline CDR1 SGHDT, CDR2 YYEEEE. The CDR3 has 14 amino acids. The ends were cut back, 2 bases at V and 1 base at J, with 7 bases in the middle. The CDR3, as DNA: TGTGCCAGCAGCTTTCAGGAATCCTACAATGAGCAGTTCTTC. Protein: CASSFQESYNEQFF.

This chain uses TRBV28 with TRBJ1-5; weak D call: TRBD1 (6 bases). This CDR3 is 15 amino acids long. Germline-derived CDR1 and CDR2 are MDHEN and SYDVKM. V lost 6 bases, J lost 3 bases, and 15 bases lay in between. In nucleotides, the CDR3 is TGTGCCAGCAGCAAGGGAGGGGGAGCCAATCAGCCCCAGCATTTT. It encodes CASSKGGGANQPQHF. Together with reference TRBV28 and TRBJ1-5, the CDR3 gives the full variable domain: DVKVTQSSRYLVKRTGEKVFLECVQDMDHENMFWYRQDPGLGLRLIYFSYDVKMKEKGDIPEGYSVSREKKERFSLILESASTNQTSMYLCASSKGGGANQPQHFGDGTRLSIL.

The V gene is TRBV5-1, the J gene TRBJ1-3; 7 bases line up with TRBD1. Germline CDR1 SGHRS, CDR2 YFSETQ. V lost 4 bases, J lost 0 bases, and 16 bases stayed unmatched. This CDR3 is 19 amino acids long. CDR3 sequence: CASSHGSGTEYRSGNTIYF. For the CDR3, the DNA is TGCGCCAGCAGCCATGGCTCCGGGACAGAGTATCGCTCTGGAAACACCATATATTTT.

The V and J genes are TRBV7-9 and TRBJ2-7; 7 bases line up with TRBD1. The germline gives CDR1 SEHNR, CDR2 FQNEAQ (reference sequence). V gave up 7 bases and J gave up 3 bases; unmatched junction bases: 6. The CDR3 length is 13 residues. The DNA for the CDR3 is TGTGCCAGCAACACAGACAGGGACTACGAGCAGTACTTC. It translates to CASNTDRDYEQYF.

The V call is TRBV12-3 or TRBV12-4, the J call TRBJ1-1; no firm D call. V was cut by 6 bases and J by 9 bases, with 8 bases left in between. The CDR3 runs to 10 residues. CDR3 protein: CASSLSQAFF. DNA of the CDR3: TGTGCCAGCAGCCTTAGCCAAGCTTTCTTT.

The chain combines TRBV14 with TRBJ2-5, with 13 bases that match TRBD2. With V trimmed by 0 bases and J by 2 bases, 3 bases remained unmatched. The CDR3 consists of 17 residues. Germline values: CDR1 SGHDN, CDR2 FVKESK. This chain's CDR3 is CASSQEKGLAGQETQYF. CDR3 DNA: TGTGCCAGCAGCCAAGAAAAGGGACTAGCGGGGCAAGAGACCCAGTACTTC.

The rearrangement links TRBV7-2 to TRBJ2-1, with D possibly TRBD2 on 5 matching bases. V was cut by 5 bases and J by 0 bases, with 11 bases left in between. Germline loops: CDR1 SGHTA, CDR2 FQGNSA. The CDR3 sequence is 15 residues long. CDR3 nucleotides: TGTGCCAGCAGCCGGACGGGAAGCTCCTACAATGAGCAGTTCTTC. It codes for CASSRTGSSYNEQFF.

The V and J genes are TRBV25-1 and TRBJ1-2; D gene unclear. Trimming stripped 4 bases from V and 3 bases from J, with 3 bases between. Germline CDR1 reads MGHDK; CDR2 reads SYGVNS. The CDR3 covers 11 residues. The CDR3 DNA reads TGTGCCAGCAGTGCCTACTATGGCTACACCTTC. The encoded protein is CASSAYYGYTF.